This T cell receptor beta chain was identified in a study of blood T cells in healthy people across ages (dated by TCRdb to 2013 to 2016). In the study overall: In model experiments, roughly one uniquely barcoded TCR beta cDNA molecule per two T cells was captured by template switching. Age-related changes in TCR beta repertoire diversity were measured in the study by deep sequencing normalized with unique cDNA molecular identifiers. Donors were grouped into four age groups: young (average 16 years), middle-aged (approximately 41), aged (62) and long-lived (approximately 78). Donors of different ages were randomly distributed across sequencing lanes to avoid experimental bias. For two donors (one aged 18 to 30 and one aged 80 or older), the study analyzed two additional independent replicas of 1 million unique cDNA reads from the same blood draw. What the study reported, not specific to this receptor: Conclusive comparison of naive and antigen-experienced compartments was prevented by the profiling of bulk unsorted PBMCs. Because donor CMV infection status was unknown, age-related changes in expanded clonotypes were potentially confounded. The long-lived group showed more naive CD4+ T cells, fewer expanded clones and increased TCR diversity than the aged group, suggesting age selection. Estimates of total diversity based on one million sequenced T cells were regarded as lower bounds and as underestimates. As age increased, observed TCR beta diversity per million T cells dropped in a roughly linear way, and a significant reduction was already evident by age 40. There was a strong correlation between observed TCR beta diversity and the percentage of naive T cells measured by flow cytometry.

The roughly 39 donors, aged roughly 6 to 95 years, were systemically healthy Caucasian individuals from Russia. Each donor gave about 9.7 milliliters of peripheral blood, drawn into EDTA-treated Vacutainer tubes. Ficoll-Paque density-gradient centrifugation was used to isolate PBMCs, with at least 7 million obtained per sample. Total RNA was extracted from PBMCs with Trizol reagent, with at least 6 micrograms obtained per sample. For every donor, flow cytometry on a PBMC aliquot measured the percentage of naive CD45RAhigh/CD27high T cells. This clonotype has at least ten counts. What antigen it recognizes has not been identified. No base quality information exists; no much larger clone differs at one position. From the cysteine through the phenylalanine, the CDR3 covers 16 amino acids. Just CDR3 DNA is preserved here, 48 bases in frame from base 1. For CDR1 and CDR2, the germline V gene lists SGHTA and FQGNSA. Deletion took 5 bases off V and 0 bases off J, with a span of 14 bases between the germline ends.

Libraries were built with 5' RACE. TCRdb shows the sequencer as Illumina HiSeq 2500. A second PCR of roughly 7 to 11 cycles was run with a J-beta primer mix and a sample-barcoded 5' primer. Each TCR beta cDNA molecule received a unique molecular identifier from a template-switch 5' adaptor carrying 12 random nucleotides. Each sample yielded at least 3 million CDR3-containing paired-end reads. All of the RNA was converted into first-strand cDNA using the Mint cDNA synthesis kit, with a TRBC-specific oligonucleotide serving as the primer. All cDNA was treated with uracil-DNA glycosylase and then went through a first 18-cycle PCR with the universal primers M1SS and BC2_uni_R. Per the source publication's procedure: For normalization, 1 million high-quality reads, each with a distinct molecular identifier, were randomly selected from each sample. Reads sharing molecular identifiers were discarded rather than binned into consensus sequences. MiTCR, set to a Q25 quality threshold and the strictest error-elimination algorithm, was used for CDR3 identification, clonotype clustering and error correction. Lower-bound total TCR beta diversity was estimated with a nonparametric unseen species model using Euler transformation. TCRdb itself trimmed the public reads at Q25 with fastp, ran MiXCR and retained productive beta chains. Each record represents a unique CDR3 protein, reported with the most common genes and DNA among its rows. For this entry, the V and J calls and clone size follow TCRdb and not the study's own pipeline. A total of around 1,500,000 distinct CDR3 sequences appear in this sample, under 30% of them only once. The ten largest clonotypes hold roughly 8% of the sample.

Sequencing was carried out using blood. The rearrangement joined TRBV7-2 to TRBJ2-4; no D segment can be confidently identified. The sequence was obtained from a woman aged 25 to 39 in good health. The DNA is as follows: TGTGCCAGCAGCCCTTCGGCGATCGTAGCCAAAAACATTCAGTACTTC. Its product reads: CASSPSAIVAKNIQYF.